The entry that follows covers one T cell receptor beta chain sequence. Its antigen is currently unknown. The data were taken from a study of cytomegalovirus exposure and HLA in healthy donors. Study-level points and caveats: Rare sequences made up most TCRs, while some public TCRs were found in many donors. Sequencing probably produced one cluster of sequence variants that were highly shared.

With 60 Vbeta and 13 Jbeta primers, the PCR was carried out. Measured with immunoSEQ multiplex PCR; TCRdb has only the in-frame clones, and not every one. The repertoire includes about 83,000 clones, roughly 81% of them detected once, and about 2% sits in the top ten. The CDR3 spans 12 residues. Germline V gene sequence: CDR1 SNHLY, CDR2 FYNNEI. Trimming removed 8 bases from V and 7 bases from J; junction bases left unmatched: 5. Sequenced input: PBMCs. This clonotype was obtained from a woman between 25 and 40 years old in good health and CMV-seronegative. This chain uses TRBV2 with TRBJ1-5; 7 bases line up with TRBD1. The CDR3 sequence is CASGTDLQPQHF. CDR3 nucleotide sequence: TGTGCCAGCGGGACAGATTTACAGCCCCAGCATTTT. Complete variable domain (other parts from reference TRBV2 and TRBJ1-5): EPEVTQTPSHQVTQMGQEVILRCVPISNHLYFYWYRQILGQKVEFLVSFYNNEISEKSEIFDDQFSVERPDGSNFTLKIRSTKLEDSAMYFCASGTDLQPQHFGDGTRLSIL.